The TCR beta chain under discussion was sequenced for a study of control samples from healthy donors and cancer patients. The length of the CDR3 is 18 residues. CDR1 is GTSNPN, CDR2 SVGIG, per germline (reference sequence). The trim removed 1 base at V and 0 bases at J, leaving 14 bases unmatched. Sequencing used immunoSEQ multiplex PCR; TCRdb keeps in-frame clones, though not all of them. This table has around 100,000 clones, approximately 90% appearing once. The sequenced sample consisted of PBMCs. This TCR came from a man aged 55 to 70 with lung cancer. The V gene is TRBV30, the J gene TRBJ1-1, with 7 positions matching TRBD1. Written as DNA, the CDR3 is TGTGCCTGGAGTGCAGGACAGGTGACCCTTCAAATGAACACTGAAGCTTTCTTT. Translating gives CAWSAGQVTLQMNTEAFF.